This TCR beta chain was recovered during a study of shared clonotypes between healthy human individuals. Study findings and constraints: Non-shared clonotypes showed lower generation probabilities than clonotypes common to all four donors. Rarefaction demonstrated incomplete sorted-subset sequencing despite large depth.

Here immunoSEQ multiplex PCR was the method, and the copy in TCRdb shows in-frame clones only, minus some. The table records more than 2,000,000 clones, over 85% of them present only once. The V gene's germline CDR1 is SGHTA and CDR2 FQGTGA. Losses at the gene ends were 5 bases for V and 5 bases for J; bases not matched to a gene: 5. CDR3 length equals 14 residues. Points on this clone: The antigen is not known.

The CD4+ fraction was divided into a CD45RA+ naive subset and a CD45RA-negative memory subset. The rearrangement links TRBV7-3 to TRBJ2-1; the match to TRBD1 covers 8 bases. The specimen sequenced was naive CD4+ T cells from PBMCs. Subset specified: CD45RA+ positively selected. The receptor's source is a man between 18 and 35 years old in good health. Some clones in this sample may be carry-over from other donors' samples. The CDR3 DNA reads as TGTGCCAGCAGCGGGGACAGGACTAACAATGAGCAGTTCTTC. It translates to CASSGDRTNNEQFF.